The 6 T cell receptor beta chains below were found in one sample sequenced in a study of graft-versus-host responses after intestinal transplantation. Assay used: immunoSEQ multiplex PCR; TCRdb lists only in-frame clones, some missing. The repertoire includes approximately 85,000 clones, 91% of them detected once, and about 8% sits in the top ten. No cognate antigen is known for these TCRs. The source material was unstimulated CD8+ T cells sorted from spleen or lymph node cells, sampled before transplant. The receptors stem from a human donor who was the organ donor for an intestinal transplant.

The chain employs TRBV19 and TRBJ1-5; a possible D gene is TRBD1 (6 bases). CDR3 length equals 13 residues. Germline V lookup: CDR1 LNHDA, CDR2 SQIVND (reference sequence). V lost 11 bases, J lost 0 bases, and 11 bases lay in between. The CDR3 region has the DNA TGTGCCTCAAAGGGGGGTAGCAATCAGCCCCAGCATTTT. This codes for CASKGGSNQPQHF.

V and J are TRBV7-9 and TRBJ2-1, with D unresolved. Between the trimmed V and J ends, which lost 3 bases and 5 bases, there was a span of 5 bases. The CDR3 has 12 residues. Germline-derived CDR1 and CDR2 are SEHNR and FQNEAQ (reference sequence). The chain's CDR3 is CASSFGDNEQFF. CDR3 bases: TGTGCCAGCAGCTTTGGGGACAATGAGCAGTTCTTC. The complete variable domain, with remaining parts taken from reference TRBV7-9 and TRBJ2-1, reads DTGVSQNPRHKITKRGQNVTFRCDPISEHNRLYWYRQTLGQGPEFLTYFQNEAQLEKSRLLSDRFSAERPKGSFSTLEIQRTEQGDSAMYLCASSFGDNEQFFGPGTRLTVL.

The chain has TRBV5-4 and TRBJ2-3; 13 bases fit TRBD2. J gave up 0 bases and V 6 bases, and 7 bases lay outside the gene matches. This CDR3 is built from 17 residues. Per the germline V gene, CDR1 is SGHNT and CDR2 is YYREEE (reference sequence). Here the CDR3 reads CASTRGLAGSSTDTQYF. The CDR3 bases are TGTGCCAGCACCCGGGGACTAGCGGGGTCTAGCACAGATACGCAGTATTTT.

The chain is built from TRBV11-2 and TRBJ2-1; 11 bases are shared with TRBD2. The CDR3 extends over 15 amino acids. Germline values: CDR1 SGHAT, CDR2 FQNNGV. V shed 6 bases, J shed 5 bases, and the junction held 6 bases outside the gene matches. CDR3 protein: CASRLGTSGNNEQFF. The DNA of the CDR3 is TGTGCCAGCAGGCTAGGGACTAGCGGAAACAATGAGCAGTTCTTC.

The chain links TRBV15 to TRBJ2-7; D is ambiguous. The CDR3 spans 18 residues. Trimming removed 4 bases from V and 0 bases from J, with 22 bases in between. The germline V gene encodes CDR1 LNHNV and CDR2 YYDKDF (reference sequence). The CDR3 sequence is CATSNEVARGSISYEQYF. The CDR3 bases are TGTGCCACCAGCAACGAAGTTGCCCGTGGGTCGATCTCCTACGAGCAGTACTTC.

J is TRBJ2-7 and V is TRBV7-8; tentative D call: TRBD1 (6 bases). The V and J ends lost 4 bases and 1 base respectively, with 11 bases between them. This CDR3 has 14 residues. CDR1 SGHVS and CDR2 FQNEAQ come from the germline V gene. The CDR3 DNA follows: TGTGCCAGCAGCTCCGGGACATCATCCTACGAGCAGTACTTC. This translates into CASSSGTSSYEQYF.